A selection of T cell receptor beta chains follows, all from one sample in a study of liver allograft versus peripheral blood T cells. TCRdb recomputed calls from the reads with MiXCR, one row per CDR3 protein. The repertoire consists of about 13,000 distinct CDR3 sequences, with over 15% occurring once and the leading ten covering around 14%. These receptors originate from a human patient who had a liver transplant. Some of these T cells may belong to the graft donor. Each CDR3 is given with its conserved first and last residue. A D gene is named only where the DNA matches it firmly. Expanded clones get a size class; other rows say once, few or many, or leave the size out.

medium-sized | TRBJ2-3 | TRBD1 | TRBV18 | TGTGCCAGCTCACCACCTCGACAGGGTCCTAGCACAGATACGCAGTATTTT | CASSPPRQGPSTDTQYF
medium-sized | TRBJ2-1 | TRBD2 | TRBV6-2/TRBV6-3 | TGTGCCAGCAGCTCCCTTATCGCGGGAGGCTTTTACAATGAGCAGTTCTTC | CASSSLIAGGFYNEQFF
- | TRBJ2-7 | TRBD1 | TRBV20-1 | TGCAGTGCTAGGGACAGGGCACGTTCGTCCTACGAGCAGTACTTC | CSARDRARSSYEQYF
- | TRBJ2-6 | - | TRBV7-9 | TGTGCCAGCAGCATAAGAGCCTCTGGGGCCAACGTCCTGACTTTC | CASSIRASGANVLTF
- | TRBJ2-5 | - | TRBV20-1 | TGCAGTGTCGGCGGTGGGGTCCTCCAAGAGACCCAGTACTTC | CSVGGGVLQETQYF
- | TRBJ2-3 | TRBD2 | TRBV5-6 | TGTGCCAGCAGCCCGGGGACTAGCGGCGGCGATACGCAGTATTTT | CASSPGTSGGDTQYF
many | TRBJ1-4 | - | TRBV6-1 | TGTGCCAGCAGTGCGGAAAGGGGTGAAAAACTGTTTTTT | CASSAERGEKLFF
medium-sized | TRBJ2-1 | TRBD1 | TRBV6-1 | TGTGCCAGCACTTCGGCCGGGACAGGGATCCATGAGCAGTTCTTC | CASTSAGTGIHEQFF
medium-sized | TRBJ1-1 | - | TRBV29-1 | TGCAGCGTTGAAGAGGGGGGGAGGGGGAACACTGAAGCTTTCTTT | CSVEEGGRGNTEAFF
medium-sized | TRBJ2-1 | - | TRBV6-1 | TGTGCCAGCAGTGAAAATGGGGGGCGGATAGGCAATGAGCAGTTCTTC | CASSENGGRIGNEQFF
- | TRBJ2-1 | - | TRBV12-5 | TGTGCTAGTGGTAACGGGACCTCCTCCTACAATGAGCAGTTCTTC | CASGNGTSSYNEQFF
many | TRBJ1-1 | TRBD1 | TRBV10-3 | TGTGCCATCAAGGAGGGGGCGAACACTGAAGCTTTCTTT | CAIKEGANTEAFF
many | TRBJ2-7 | TRBD2 | TRBV7-9 | TGTGCCAGCAGCGGAAAGACTAGCGGGAGTCTCCCCTACGAGCAGTACTTC | CASSGKTSGSLPYEQYF
medium-sized | TRBJ2-1 | TRBD2 | TRBV29-1 | TGCAGCGTTGAAGGCCTAGCGGCTGAGCAGTTCTTC | CSVEGLAAEQFF
- | TRBJ2-5 | - | TRBV20-1 | TGCAGTGCTAGTACAGGGTTAGAGACCCAGTACTTC | CSASTGLETQYF
few | TRBJ1-1 | - | TRBV12-3/TRBV12-4 | TGTGCCAGCAGGAGCTATCCCACTGAAGCTTTCTTT | CASRSYPTEAFF
- | TRBJ1-2 | - | TRBV20-1 | TGCAGTGCTAGAGTTGGGGACTATGGCTACACCTTC | CSARVGDYGYTF
medium-sized | TRBJ2-1 | TRBD2 | TRBV6-6 | TGTGCCAGCAGTTACTCTGCGGGGGGTTTCTACAATGAGCAGTTCTTC | CASSYSAGGFYNEQFF
few | TRBJ2-3 | - | TRBV9 | TGTGCCAGCAGCGTAGGGGGCTCCACAGATACGCAGTATTTT | CASSVGGSTDTQYF
- | TRBJ1-5 | - | TRBV5-6 | TGTGCCAGCAGCCTTGGACAGTACGGTCAGCCCCAGCATTTT | CASSLGQYGQPQHF
medium-sized | TRBJ2-2 | TRBD1 | TRBV6-2/TRBV6-3 | TGTGCCAGCAGTGAACCGGGACAGGGGCTGTCCGGGGAGCTGTTTTTT | CASSEPGQGLSGELFF
many | TRBJ1-5 | - | TRBV6-6 | TGTGCCAGCGAAAACCCGCAGGGTTACGGCAATCAGCCCCAGCATTTT | CASENPQGYGNQPQHF
- | TRBJ2-1 | - | TRBV9 | TGTGCCAGCAGCGTCCAATATAGCGGTGGAGGGGCTGAGCAGTTCTTC | CASSVQYSGGGAEQFF
- | TRBJ1-3 | TRBD1 | TRBV12-3/TRBV12-4 | TGTGCCAGCTGGGACAGGGAGTCAACCATATATTTT | CASWDRESTIYF
- | TRBJ2-7 | - | TRBV7-2 | TGTGCCAGCAGCCCCCGGGACCAGAATTACGAGCAGTACTTC | CASSPRDQNYEQYF
many | TRBJ1-2 | - | TRBV6-6 | TGTGCCAGCAGTTACTCGAAGCCGTCAGGGAGTACCTCTCCTAACTATGGCTACACCTTC | CASSYSKPSGSTSPNYGYTF
- | TRBJ2-3 | - | TRBV7-9 | TGTGCCAGCAGCCCCTTGACGGGCTTACACACAGATACGCAGTATTTT | CASSPLTGLHTDTQYF
many | TRBJ2-6 | - | TRBV19 | TGTGCCAGTAGTATAGACAGGGCTGGGGCCAACGTCCTGACTTTC | CASSIDRAGANVLTF
few | TRBJ2-3 | - | TRBV12-3/TRBV12-4 | TGTGCCAGCAAGAGGGATGCAGATACGCAGTATTTT | CASKRDADTQYF
many | TRBJ2-5 | - | TRBV29-1 | TGCAGCGTTGCGTCGGACACCGGACAAGAGACCCAGTACTTC | CSVASDTGQETQYF
many | TRBJ2-1 | - | TRBV28 | TGTGCCAGCAGTTCAGGGCCTCTCTACAATGAGCAGTTCTTC | CASSSGPLYNEQFF
- | TRBJ2-2 | TRBD1 | TRBV5-4 | TGTGCCAGCAGCTTCGGGGGACAGGGGGCACGAACCGGGGAGCTGTTTTTT | CASSFGGQGARTGELFF
few | TRBJ1-2 | TRBD1 | TRBV27 | TGTGCCAGCAGTACGGGACAGGGAACGGGGGGCTACACCTTC | CASSTGQGTGGYTF
medium-sized | TRBJ1-5 | - | TRBV18 | TGTGCCAGCTCACCGGGAAGCAATCAGCCCCAGCATTTT | CASSPGSNQPQHF
- | TRBJ2-7 | - | TRBV7-2 | TGTGCCAGCAGCTTAGCGCTAACAGGATACTACGAGCAGTACTTC | CASSLALTGYYEQYF
medium-sized | TRBJ2-1 | - | TRBV18 | TGTGCCAGCTCACCTGGACTCAACAATGAGCAGTTCTTC | CASSPGLNNEQFF
few | TRBJ1-3 | - | TRBV18 | TGTGCCAGCTCACCACCCCTTACAGGAACGATCTCTGGAAACACCATATATTTT | CASSPPLTGTISGNTIYF
medium-sized | TRBJ1-1 | TRBD1 | TRBV29-1 | TGCAGCGTGCGGACAGGGCCAAACACTGAAGCTTTCTTT | CSVRTGPNTEAFF
many | TRBJ2-7 | - | TRBV18 | TGTGCCAGCTCACCGCCTCAGAGGGAGCAGTACTTC | CASSPPQREQYF
medium-sized | TRBJ2-1 | - | TRBV29-1 | TGCAGCGTCGCCGGAGGATCGGCGGGGTCCTACAATGAGCAGTTCTTC | CSVAGGSAGSYNEQFF
few | TRBJ1-5 | - | TRBV15 | TGTGCCACCAGCAGGAGACAGACCAATCAGCCCCAGCATTTT | CATSRRQTNQPQHF
- | TRBJ1-4 | - | TRBV28 | TGTGCCAGCAGTTTAATGGGGGGAAGAAATGAAAAACTGTTTTTT | CASSLMGGRNEKLFF
- | TRBJ2-7 | - | TRBV6-1 | TGTGCCAGCAGTCCCAGGTCCATAACTAAGTACTTC | CASSPRSITKYF
few | TRBJ2-7 | - | TRBV18 | TGTGCCAGCTCACCCTCCGGCATCTCCTACGAGCAGTACTTC | CASSPSGISYEQYF